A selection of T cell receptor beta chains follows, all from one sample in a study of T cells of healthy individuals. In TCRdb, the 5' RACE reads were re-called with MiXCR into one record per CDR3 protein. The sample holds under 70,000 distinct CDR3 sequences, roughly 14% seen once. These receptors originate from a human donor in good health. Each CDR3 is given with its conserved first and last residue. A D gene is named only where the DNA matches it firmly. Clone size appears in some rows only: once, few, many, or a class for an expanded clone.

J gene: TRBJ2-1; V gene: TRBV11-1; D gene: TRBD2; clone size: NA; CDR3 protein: CASSLATGLAVYNEQFF; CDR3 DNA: TGTGCCAGCAGCTTAGCTACGGGACTAGCCGTGTACAATGAGCAGTTCTTC
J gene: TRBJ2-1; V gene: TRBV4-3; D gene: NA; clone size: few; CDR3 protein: CASSQNREYNEQFF; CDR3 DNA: TGCGCCAGCAGCCAAAACAGGGAATACAATGAGCAGTTCTTC
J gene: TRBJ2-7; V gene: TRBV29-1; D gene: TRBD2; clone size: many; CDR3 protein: CSAKTSGAGYEQYF; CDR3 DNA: TGCAGCGCCAAGACTAGCGGGGCGGGTTACGAGCAGTACTTC
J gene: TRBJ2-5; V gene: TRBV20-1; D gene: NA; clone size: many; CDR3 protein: CSASSGGAETQYF; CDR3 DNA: TGCAGTGCTAGCTCCGGAGGAGCGGAGACCCAGTACTTC
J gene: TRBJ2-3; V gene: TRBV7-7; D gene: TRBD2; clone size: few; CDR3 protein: CASSRTSGGLTDTQYF; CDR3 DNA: TGTGCCAGCAGTCGGACTAGCGGGGGTCTCACAGATACGCAGTATTTT
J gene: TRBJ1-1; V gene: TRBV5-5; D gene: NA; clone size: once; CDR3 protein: CASSLASSGLGTEAFF; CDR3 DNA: TGTGCCAGCAGCTTGGCCTCTTCAGGGTTGGGCACTGAAGCTTTCTTT
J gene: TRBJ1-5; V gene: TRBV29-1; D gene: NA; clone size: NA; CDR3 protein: CSVEWFGEDQPQHF; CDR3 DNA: TGCAGCGTTGAATGGTTCGGGGAGGATCAGCCCCAGCATTTT
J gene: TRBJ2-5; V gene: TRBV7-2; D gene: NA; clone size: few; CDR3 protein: CASNSRSGRETQYF; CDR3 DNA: TGTGCCAGCAACTCCCGGTCGGGCCGGGAGACCCAGTACTTC
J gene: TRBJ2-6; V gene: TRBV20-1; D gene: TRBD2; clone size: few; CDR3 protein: CSARGLAQTGANVLTF; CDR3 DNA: TGCAGTGCTAGAGGACTAGCGCAGACTGGGGCCAACGTCCTGACTTTC
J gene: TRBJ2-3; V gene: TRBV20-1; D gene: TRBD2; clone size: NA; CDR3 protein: CSARTSGGAADTQYF; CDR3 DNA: TGCAGTGCTAGGACTAGCGGGGGGGCGGCAGATACGCAGTATTTT
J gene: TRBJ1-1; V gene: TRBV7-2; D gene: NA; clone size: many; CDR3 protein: CASRSSGRGTEAFF; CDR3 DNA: TGTGCCAGCAGATCCTCGGGTCGGGGAACTGAAGCTTTCTTT
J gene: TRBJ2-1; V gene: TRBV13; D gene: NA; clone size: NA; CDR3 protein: CASSPPQGLYNEQFF; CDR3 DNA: TGTGCCAGCAGCCCCCCCCAGGGTCTTTACAATGAGCAGTTCTTC
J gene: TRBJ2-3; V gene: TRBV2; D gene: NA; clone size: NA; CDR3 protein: CASSLGDPFTDTQYF; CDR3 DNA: TGTGCCAGCAGTTTGGGGGACCCCTTCACAGATACGCAGTATTTT
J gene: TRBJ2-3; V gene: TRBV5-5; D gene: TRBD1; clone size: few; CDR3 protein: CASSMTGQGADTQYF; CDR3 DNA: TGTGCCAGCAGCATGACGGGACAGGGGGCAGATACGCAGTATTTT
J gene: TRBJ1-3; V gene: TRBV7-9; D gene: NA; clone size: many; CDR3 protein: CASSLWIGVSGNTIYF; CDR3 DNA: TGTGCCAGCAGCTTATGGATCGGGGTATCTGGAAACACCATATATTTT
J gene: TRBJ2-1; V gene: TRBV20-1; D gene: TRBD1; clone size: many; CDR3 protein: CSASDRGNWEQFF; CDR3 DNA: TGCAGTGCTAGTGACAGGGGGAACTGGGAGCAGTTCTTC
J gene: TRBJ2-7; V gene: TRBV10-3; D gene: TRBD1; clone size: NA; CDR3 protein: CAIGQGEGYEQYF; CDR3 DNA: TGTGCCATCGGACAGGGTGAGGGCTACGAGCAGTACTTC
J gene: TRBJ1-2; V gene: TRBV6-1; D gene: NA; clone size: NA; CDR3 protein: CASREEGYGYTF; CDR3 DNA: TGTGCCAGCAGGGAAGAGGGGTATGGCTACACCTTC
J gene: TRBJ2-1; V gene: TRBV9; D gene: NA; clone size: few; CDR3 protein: CASSVEIGEVNEQFF; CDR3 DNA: TGTGCCAGCAGCGTAGAAATCGGGGAGGTGAATGAGCAGTTCTTC
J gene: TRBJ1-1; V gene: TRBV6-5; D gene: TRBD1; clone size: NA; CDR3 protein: CASSPTTGVRTEAFF; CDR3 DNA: TGTGCCAGCAGTCCGACCACAGGGGTTCGGACTGAAGCTTTCTTT
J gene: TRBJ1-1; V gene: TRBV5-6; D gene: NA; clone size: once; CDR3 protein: CASSLTGSTEAFF; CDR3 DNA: TGTGCCAGCAGCTTGACAGGATCCACTGAAGCTTTCTTT
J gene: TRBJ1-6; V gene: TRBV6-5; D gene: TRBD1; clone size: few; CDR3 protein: CASSYSQGAGSPLHF; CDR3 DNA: TGTGCCAGCAGTTACTCTCAGGGGGCCGGTTCACCCCTCCACTTT
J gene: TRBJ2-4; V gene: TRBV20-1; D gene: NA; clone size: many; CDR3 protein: CSAITPLGTKNIQYF; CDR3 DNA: TGCAGTGCTATAACTCCCCTGGGGACCAAAAACATTCAGTACTTC
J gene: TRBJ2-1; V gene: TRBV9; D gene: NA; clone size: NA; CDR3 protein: CASSVGSGGDYNEQFF; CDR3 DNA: TGTGCCAGCAGCGTAGGGTCCGGTGGGGACTACAATGAGCAGTTCTTC
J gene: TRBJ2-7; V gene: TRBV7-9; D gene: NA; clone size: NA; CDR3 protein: CASSFSNRGYEQYF; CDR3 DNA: TGTGCCAGCAGCTTTTCGAATAGGGGCTACGAGCAGTACTTC
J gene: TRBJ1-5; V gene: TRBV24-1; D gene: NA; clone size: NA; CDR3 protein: CATSAPAGSGEGNQPQHF; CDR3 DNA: TGTGCCACCAGTGCCCCCGCGGGGTCCGGGGAGGGCAATCAGCCCCAGCATTTT
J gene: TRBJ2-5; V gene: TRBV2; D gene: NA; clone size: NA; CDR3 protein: CASSSIETQYF; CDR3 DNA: TGTGCCAGCAGTTCAATAGAGACCCAGTACTTC